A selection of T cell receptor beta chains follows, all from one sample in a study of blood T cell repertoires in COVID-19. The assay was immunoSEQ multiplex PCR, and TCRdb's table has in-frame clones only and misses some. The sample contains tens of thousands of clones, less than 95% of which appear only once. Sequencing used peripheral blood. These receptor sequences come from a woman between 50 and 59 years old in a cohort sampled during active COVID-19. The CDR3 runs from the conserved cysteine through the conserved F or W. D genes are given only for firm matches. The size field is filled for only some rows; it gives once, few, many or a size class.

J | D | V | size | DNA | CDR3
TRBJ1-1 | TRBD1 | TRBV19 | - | TGTGCCAGTACTCCGGGACAGACCATGAACACTGAAGCTTTCTTT | CASTPGQTMNTEAFF
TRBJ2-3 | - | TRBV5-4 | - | TGTGCCAGCATTCCCTTGGAAGGGGTAGGGACAGATACGCAGTATTTT | CASIPLEGVGTDTQYF
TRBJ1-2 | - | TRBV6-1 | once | TGTGCCAGCGGTGACAACTCCGGAGTACATGGCTACACCTTC | CASGDNSGVHGYTF
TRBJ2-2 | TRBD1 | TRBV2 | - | TGTGCCAGCAGTGGGGGACAGGGAGGTACCGGGGAGCTGTTTTTT | CASSGGQGGTGELFF
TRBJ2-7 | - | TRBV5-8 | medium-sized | TGTGCCAGCAGCCCGGGCGTAGCGAGAAGGGCCTACGAGCAGTACTTC | CASSPGVARRAYEQYF
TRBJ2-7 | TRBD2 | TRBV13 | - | TGTGCCAGCAGCTTAGAGGGCCTAGCGGTACCCTACGAGCAGTACTTC | CASSLEGLAVPYEQYF
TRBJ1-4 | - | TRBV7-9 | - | TGTGCCAGCAGGGGGGGTGCAACTAATGAAAAACTGTTTTTT | CASRGGATNEKLFF
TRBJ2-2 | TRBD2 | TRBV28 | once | TGTGCCAGCAGTTTACCGCTAGCGGGGAGGACCGGGGAGCTGTTTTTT | CASSLPLAGRTGELFF
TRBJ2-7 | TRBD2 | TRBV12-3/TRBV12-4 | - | TGTGCCAGCAGTTTTGCGGGAGGACCCGAGCAGTACTTC | CASSFAGGPEQYF
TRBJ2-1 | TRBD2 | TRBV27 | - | TGTGCCAGCATAGATAGCGGGAGGCGAGGGGCGGGGCAGTTCTTC | CASIDSGRRGAGQFF
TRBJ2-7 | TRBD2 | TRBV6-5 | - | TGTGCCATCCCACAGACTAGCGGGAGTTACGAGCAGTACTTC | CAIPQTSGSYEQYF
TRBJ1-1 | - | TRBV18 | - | TGTGCCAGCTCACCTTCCCTGGGGGGAACTGAAGCTTTCTTT | CASSPSLGGTEAFF
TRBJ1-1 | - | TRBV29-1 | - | TGCAGCGTTGAAAGGGAGGGGAGATTGATCGACTTT | CSVEREGRLIDF
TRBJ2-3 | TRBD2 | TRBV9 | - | TGTGCCAGCGGGACTAGCGGGTCCACAGATACGCAGTATTTT | CASGTSGSTDTQYF
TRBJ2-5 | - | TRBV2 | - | TGTGCCAGCAGTGAAATCAGGGAGACCCAGTACTTC | CASSEIRETQYF
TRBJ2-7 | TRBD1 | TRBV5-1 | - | TGCGCCAGCAGCTTAGGGGGCGCGCAGAACGAGCAGTACTTC | CASSLGGAQNEQYF
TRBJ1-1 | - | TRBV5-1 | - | TGCGCCAGCAGCTTGCAGGCGAACACTGAAGCTTTCTTT | CASSLQANTEAFF
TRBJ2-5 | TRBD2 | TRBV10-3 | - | TGTGCCATCAGTGACCCGACAGCGGGAGGCCACCAAGAGACCCAGTACTTC | CAISDPTAGGHQETQYF
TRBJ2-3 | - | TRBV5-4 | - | TGTGCCAGCAGCTGGACTACCACAGATACGCAGTATTTT | CASSWTTTDTQYF
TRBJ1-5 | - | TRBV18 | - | TGTGCCAGCTCACCGAGTCCGATGGTGACAGGAGCGCATCAGCCCCAGCATTTT | CASSPSPMVTGAHQPQHF
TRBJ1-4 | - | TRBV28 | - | TGTGCCAGCAGGACCCCTACGGAGGTCGGGGAACTGTTTTTT | CASRTPTEVGELFF
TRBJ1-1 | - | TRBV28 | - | TGTGCCAGCAGTTTTGACACCCCTGAAGCTTTCTTT | CASSFDTPEAFF
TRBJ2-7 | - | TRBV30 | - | TGTGCCTGGAGTCCATATGTCAGTAACTCCTACGAGCAGTACTTC | CAWSPYVSNSYEQYF
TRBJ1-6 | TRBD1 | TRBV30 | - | TGTGCCTGGAGTGTGGGACAGGCCATTAATTCACCCCTCCACTTT | CAWSVGQAINSPLHF
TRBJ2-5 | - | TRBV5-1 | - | TGCGCCAGCAGAGACAACCAAGAGACCCAGTACTTC | CASRDNQETQYF
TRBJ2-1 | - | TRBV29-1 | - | TGCAGCGTTGAAGTAACGGGAGCGGGTAGAAATGAGCAGTTCTTC | CSVEVTGAGRNEQFF
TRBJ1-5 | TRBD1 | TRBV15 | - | TGTGCCACCAGCAGTAAGACAGGGCGCCTTAGCAATCAGCCCCAGCATTTT | CATSSKTGRLSNQPQHF
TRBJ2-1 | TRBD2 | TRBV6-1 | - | TGTGCCAGCAGTGACATAGCGGGAGCCCCCTACAATGAGCAGTTCTTC | CASSDIAGAPYNEQFF
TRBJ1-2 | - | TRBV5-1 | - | TGCGCCAGCAGCCGGGATCCCAAGAACTATGGCTACACCTTC | CASSRDPKNYGYTF
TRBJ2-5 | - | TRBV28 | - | TGTGCCAGCAGTTTCCCCTCCCACCAAGAGACCCAGTACTTC | CASSFPSHQETQYF
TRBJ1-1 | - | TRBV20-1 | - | TGCAGTGCTAGTCTACCCCCTACGGGGGGGGCTTTCTTT | CSASLPPTGGAFF
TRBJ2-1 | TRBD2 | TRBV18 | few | TGTGCCAGCTCACCAGGGGCTAGCGGGAGAACTAGCTCCTACAATGAGCAGTTCTTC | CASSPGASGRTSSYNEQFF
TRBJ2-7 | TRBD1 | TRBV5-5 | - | TGTGCCAGCAGCTCCGGACAGGGGGCGTACGAGCAGTACTTC | CASSSGQGAYEQYF
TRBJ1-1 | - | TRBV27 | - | TGTGCCAGCAGTTCCGGGGGCACTGAAGCTTTCTTT | CASSSGGTEAFF
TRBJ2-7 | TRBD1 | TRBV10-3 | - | TGTGCCACCGGGACAGGGGGATTAGGCGAGCAGTACTTC | CATGTGGLGEQYF
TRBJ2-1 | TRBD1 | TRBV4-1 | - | TGCGCCAGCAGCCAAGAGGAGGGGACAGGGAAGTTCTTC | CASSQEEGTGKFF
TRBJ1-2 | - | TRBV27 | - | TGTGCCAGCAGACGAGGAGGGGATGGTGGCTACACCTTC | CASRRGGDGGYTF
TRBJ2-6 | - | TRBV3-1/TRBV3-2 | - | TGTGCCAGCAGCCACCACGGAGTCGGGGCCAACGTCCTGACTTTC | CASSHHGVGANVLTF
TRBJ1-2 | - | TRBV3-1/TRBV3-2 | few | TGTGCCAGCAGCCAAGATGGCGGGGGCGCACGGGGCTACACCTTC | CASSQDGGGARGYTF
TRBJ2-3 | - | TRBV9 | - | TGTGCCAGCAGCGTAGGGGGGGATACTAGCACAGATACGCAGTATTTT | CASSVGGDTSTDTQYF
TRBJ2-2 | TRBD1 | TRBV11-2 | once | TGTGCCAGCAGCCCCGGGACAGGGAGAACCGGGGAGCTGTTTTTT | CASSPGTGRTGELFF
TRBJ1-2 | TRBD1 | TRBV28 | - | TGTGCCAGCAGTTTGACAGGGCGCTATGGCTACACCTTC | CASSLTGRYGYTF
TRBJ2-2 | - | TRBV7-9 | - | TGTGCCAGCAGCTTAGTGCACCTCCGGGAAATGGCCGGGGAGCTGTTTTTT | CASSLVHLREMAGELFF